These 20 T cell receptor beta chains were all obtained from the same sample, sequenced in a study of blood T cell repertoires in COVID-19. The repertoire was sequenced with immunoSEQ multiplex PCR; TCRdb's copy has only in-frame clones and lacks some. The sample carries more than 75,000 clones, 70% to 85% recorded once. Sequenced: peripheral blood. These receptors originate from a man between 60 and 70 years old with acute or convalescent COVID-19.

The chain employs TRBV6-2 or TRBV6-3 and TRBJ1-2; 10 nucleotides align to TRBD1. The V gene's germline CDR1 is MNHEY and CDR2 SVGEGT. With 0 bases clipped from V and 2 bases from J, the junction kept 0 bases outside the gene matches. The length of the CDR3 is 15 residues. The CDR3 loop is CASSYSTGGNYGYTF. In DNA, the CDR3 is TGTGCCAGCAGTTACTCGACAGGGGGCAACTATGGCTACACCTTC.

Points on this clone: It is unclear where the CDR3 begins or ends on the DNA, so no DNA is shown, and the CDR3 is as TCRdb lists it. This chain uses TRBV2 with TRBJ2-2; the table gives TRBD1 as D, unverified against the DNA. The CDR3 length equals 16 residues, ends included. Germline-derived CDR1 and CDR2 are SNHLY and FYNNEI. The CDR3: CACSVEQGTSGGELFF.

The V and J genes are TRBV7-2 and TRBJ1-2; weak D call: TRBD1 (5 bases). CDR1 is SGHTA and CDR2 is FQGNSA in the germline V gene. V lost 3 bases and J lost 8, with 16 bases in between. This CDR3 contains 14 residues. DNA of the CDR3: TGTGCCAGCAGCTTCGGGGGGGGAGCGGCCGGCTACACCTTC. Translation: CASSFGGGAAGYTF.

The rearrangement links TRBV5-1 to TRBJ1-3, with a possible D match to TRBD1 (5 bases). The germline V and J ends were trimmed by 4 bases and 4 bases, with 15 bases remaining between them. The germline V gene encodes CDR1 SGHRS and CDR2 YFSETQ. The CDR3 runs 15 residues. For the CDR3, the DNA is TGCGCCAGCAGCCCGACCGGGGGACTCGGAAACACCATATATTTT. Amino acids: CASSPTGGLGNTIYF. The entire variable domain, with the rest obtained from reference TRBV5-1 and TRBJ1-3, is as follows: KAGVTQTPRYLIKTRGQQVTLSCSPISGHRSVSWYQQTPGQGLQFLFEYFSETQRNKGNFPGRFSGRQFSNSRSEMNVSTLELGDSALYLCASSPTGGLGNTIYFGEGSWLTVV.

The chain employs TRBV7-2 and TRBJ2-1, with 7 bases aligning to TRBD1. Germline trimming cut 1 base from V and 6 bases from J; bases unmatched to any gene: 6. The germline gives CDR1 SGHTA, CDR2 FQGNSA. The CDR3 sequence is 15 residues long. The CDR3 here is CASSLVPTGVNEQFF. CDR3 nucleotides: TGTGCCAGCAGCTTAGTTCCTACAGGGGTCAATGAGCAGTTCTTC. Variable domain in full (rest from reference TRBV7-2 and TRBJ2-1): GAGVSQSPSNKVTEKGKDVELRCDPISGHTALYWYRQSLGQGLEFLIYFQGNSAPDKSGLPSDRFSAERTGGSVSTLTIQRTQQEDSAVYLCASSLVPTGVNEQFFGPGTRLTVL.

CDR3 region: CASGRTGSRTEAFF. CDR3 in DNA: TGTGCCAGCGGGCGGACAGGCTCGAGGACTGAAGCTTTCTTT. The chain couples TRBV7-9 to TRBJ1-1; 7 bases are a match to TRBD1. The V segment lost 8 bases and the J segment 5 bases; nucleotides outside the gene matches: 11. CDR1 and CDR2 (germline): SEHNR, FQNEAQ (reference sequence). The CDR3 runs 14 residues.

This chain links TRBV4-3 with TRBJ1-6, with a weak D call TRBD1 (5 bases). The germline V gene has CDR1 LGHNA and CDR2 YSLEER. V shed 0 bases and J shed 5 bases, with 14 bases lying between them. This CDR3 is built from 17 residues. CDR3 in amino acids: CASSQDSGGDNNSPLHF. As DNA, the CDR3 is TGCGCCAGCAGCCAAGATTCCGGGGGGGATAATAATTCACCCCTCCACTTT.

In this sample, this clone turned up once. The genes are TRBV30 and TRBJ1-2; TRBD1 matches 7 bases. CDR3 length equals 16 residues. With V trimmed by 1 base and J by 3 bases, 11 bases remained unmatched. Per the germline V gene, CDR1 is GTSNPN and CDR2 is SVGIG (reference sequence). In nucleotides, the CDR3 is TGTGCCTGGAGTGCTCATCTCGGACAGGTGTACTATGGCTACACCTTC. Its translation: CAWSAHLGQVYYGYTF.

The V and J genes are TRBV28 and TRBJ2-3; the match to TRBD2 covers 8 bases. The germline V gene encodes CDR1 MDHEN and CDR2 SYDVKM. This CDR3 contains 15 residues. The junction had 9 bases not matched to a gene; V was cut back by 7 bases and J by 3 bases. The CDR3 loop is CASTPGGFRTDTQYF. CDR3 nucleotides: TGTGCCAGCACTCCGGGGGGGTTTCGAACAGATACGCAGTATTTT.

The V call is TRBV11-2, the J call TRBJ1-1; the D gene is possibly TRBD1 (6 bases). This CDR3 has 14 residues. Germline CDR1 and CDR2: SGHAT and FQNNGV. V gave up 4 bases and J gave up 0 bases, with 9 bases separating them. CDR3 sequence: CASSSQGLNTEAFF. Written as DNA, the CDR3 is TGTGCCAGCAGCTCACAGGGTTTGAACACTGAAGCTTTCTTT.

V is TRBV5-5 and J is TRBJ1-4; 10 nucleotides align to TRBD1. The CDR3 has 18 amino acids. With V trimmed by 3 bases and J by 5 bases, 13 bases remained unmatched. In germline, CDR1 is SGHKS, CDR2 YYEKEE (reference sequence). As DNA, the CDR3 is TGTGCCAGCAGCTCAACGCCGCGGGGACAGGGGACGAATGAAAAACTGTTTTTT. Residues: CASSSTPRGQGTNEKLFF.

This clone came up once. The chain couples TRBV9 to TRBJ1-4, with TRBD1 matching over 9 bases. V lost 0 bases to trimming and J lost 7 bases; unmatched junction nucleotides: 7. The CDR3 consists of 16 residues. CDR1 is SGDLS and CDR2 is YYNGEE in the germline V gene. CDR3 sequence reads: CASSVVPGQGPEKLFF. CDR3 DNA: TGTGCCAGCAGCGTAGTACCGGGACAGGGCCCTGAAAAACTGTTTTTT.

V gene TRBV2 combines with J gene TRBJ2-2; 8 bases are shared with TRBD1. The CDR3 is made up of 16 amino acids. Germline V gene lookup returns CDR1 SNHLY and CDR2 FYNNEI. The V segment lost 6 bases and the J segment 2 bases; nucleotides outside the gene matches: 8. This CDR3 reads CASRVEGQVNTGELFF. CDR3 coding DNA: TGTGCCAGCAGGGTGGAGGGACAGGTTAACACCGGGGAGCTGTTTTTT.

The gene calls are TRBV5-1 and TRBJ1-4; 7 bases agree with TRBD1. Per the germline V gene, CDR1 is SGHRS and CDR2 is YFSETQ. The CDR3 is 14 amino acids. Trimming at V came to 3 bases and at J to 3 bases, leaving 2 bases not matched to a gene. CDR3 DNA sequence: TGCGCCAGCAGCTCAGGGGGGTCTAATGAAAAACTGTTTTTT. Translated, it gives CASSSGGSNEKLFF.

The gene calls are TRBV3-1 (or the pseudogene TRBV3-2) and TRBJ1-3; 10 bases agree with TRBD1. The CDR3 runs to 17 residues. J lost 3 bases, V lost 4 bases, and 9 bases had no gene match. CDR1 and CDR2 from the germline V gene are LGHDT and YNNKEL (reference sequence). CDR3 residues: CASSRTGTGEVGNTIYF. The CDR3 region has the DNA TGTGCCAGCAGCCGCACCGGGACAGGGGAGGTTGGAAACACCATATATTTT.

CDR3 in amino acids: CASSMWRQGTVGEQFF. The CDR3 bases are TGTGCCAGTAGTATGTGGCGACAGGGAACTGTCGGTGAGCAGTTCTTC. V and J are TRBV19 and TRBJ2-1; TRBD1 matches 7 bases. CDR1 is LNHDA, CDR2 SQIVND, per germline (reference sequence). The CDR3 totals 16 residues. V trimming: 3 bases; J trimming: 9 bases; junction bases outside the gene matches: 14. The whole variable domain, filled in from reference TRBV19 and TRBJ2-1, reads DGGITQSPKYLFRKEGQNVTLSCEQNLNHDAMYWYRQDPGQGLRLIYYSQIVNDFQKGDIAEGYSVSREKKESFPLTVTSAQKNPTAFYLCASSMWRQGTVGEQFFGPGTRLTVL.

The chain uses TRBV18 and TRBJ2-7; 7 bases line up with TRBD1. The length of the CDR3 is 16 residues. Germline CDR1 is KGHSH and CDR2 is LQKENI. The J segment lost 2 bases and the V segment lost 4 bases, leaving 11 bases of the junction unmatched. The CDR3 is CASSLTGQARTYEQYF. The CDR3 bases are TGTGCCAGCTCACTTACCGGACAGGCGAGAACCTACGAGCAGTACTTC.

V is TRBV7-2 and J is TRBJ2-3; 9 bases agree with TRBD2. Germline trimming cut 1 base from V and 6 bases from J; bases unmatched to any gene: 5. CDR1 is SGHTA and CDR2 is FQGNSA in the germline V gene. There are 15 residues in the CDR3. CDR3 amino acids: CASSLGGGGPDTQYF. DNA for the CDR3: TGTGCCAGCAGCTTAGGCGGGGGGGGCCCCGATACGCAGTATTTT. The complete variable domain, with remaining parts taken from reference TRBV7-2 and TRBJ2-3, reads GAGVSQSPSNKVTEKGKDVELRCDPISGHTALYWYRQSLGQGLEFLIYFQGNSAPDKSGLPSDRFSAERTGGSVSTLTIQRTQQEDSAVYLCASSLGGGGPDTQYFGPGTRLTVL.

A few counts support this clone. V and J are TRBV6-1 and TRBJ2-5, with 7 bases fitting TRBD1. The CDR3 length is 15 residues. Germline-derived CDR1 and CDR2 are MNHNS and SASEGT. J lost 5 bases, V lost 3 bases, and 9 bases had no gene match. The CDR3 sequence: CASSDRTGGRETQYF. CDR3 DNA: TGTGCCAGCAGTGACCGGACAGGAGGACGGGAGACCCAGTACTTC.

This sequence joins TRBV6-6 and TRBJ2-1; 8 nucleotides agree with TRBD2. The germline V gene encodes CDR1 MNHNY and CDR2 SVGAGI (reference sequence). V lost 6 bases to trimming and J lost 4 bases; unmatched junction nucleotides: 5. This CDR3 has 14 residues. Written as DNA, the CDR3 is TGTGCCAGCAGGCCGGGACTAGTGTACAATGAGCAGTTCTTC. Translation gives CASRPGLVYNEQFF.